These T cell receptor beta chains were read from a single sample in a study of sequential checkpoint blockade in melanoma. Only in-frame clones appear in the TCRdb table, and some are missing; sequencing was by immunoSEQ multiplex PCR. Of 30,000 to 35,000 clones in the sample, less than 85% were seen once. The sequencing used CD8+ T cells sorted from blood (inferred from file names), collected from a patient given nivolumab and ipilimumab in sequence. All receptors derive from a human donor with melanoma. Both conserved end residues are part of each CDR3. The order of the fields is CDR3 DNA, CDR3 protein, D gene, V gene, J gene, clone size. A D gene is named only where the DNA matches it firmly. Size is stated for part of the rows, as once, few or many counts, or as a class when the clone is expanded.

TGTGCCAGCTCACCACTCATCAGTAGCGGGGGGGCCGCAGATACGCAGTATTTT	CASSPLISSGGAADTQYF	TRBD2	TRBV18	TRBJ2-3	.
TGTGCCAGTAGTATACCTAGGGGGACAACGACTTTCTCTGGGGCCAACGTCCTGACTTTC	CASSIPRGTTTFSGANVLTF	.	TRBV19	TRBJ2-6	.
TGTGCCAGCTCAGACCCCCGCGGGGGCACCTACGAGCAGTACTTC	CASSDPRGGTYEQYF	.	TRBV18	TRBJ2-7	few
TGCGCCAGCAGCCCGGGACAGACTACCGGGGAGCTGTTTTTT	CASSPGQTTGELFF	TRBD1	TRBV4-3	TRBJ2-2	once
TGTGCCAGCAGTTTCTCTGGGGGAGGCTACGAGCAGTACTTC	CASSFSGGGYEQYF	.	TRBV28	TRBJ2-7	medium-sized
TGTGCCAGCAGCCTTACAGGGGGCCGGTGGGAGACCCAGTACTTC	CASSLTGGRWETQYF	TRBD1	TRBV7-9	TRBJ2-5	.
TGTGCCAGCAGCTGGGGGACAGGGAGGCATCAGCCCCAGCATTTT	CASSWGTGRHQPQHF	TRBD1	TRBV5-6	TRBJ1-5	.
TGTGCCAGCAGCTTAACCGGACAGGAGGTCGACGAGCAGTACTTC	CASSLTGQEVDEQYF	TRBD1	TRBV7-3	TRBJ2-7	few
TGCGCCAGCAGTGCACGTCGGGGGAGCACCGGGGAGCTGTTTTTT	CASSARRGSTGELFF	.	TRBV10-1	TRBJ2-2	.
TGTGCCAGCAGCGTAAGGCCCGGAGCCAACAATGAGCAGTTCTTC	CASSVRPGANNEQFF	.	TRBV9	TRBJ2-1	.
TGTGCCTGGAGTCCAGCCGGACAGGGGAATGGGTTCTTC	CAWSPAGQGNGFF	TRBD1	TRBV30	TRBJ2-1	.
TGCGCCAGCAGCCTGAGGTTGCGGGGGGACAGCAATGAGCAGTTCTTC	CASSLRLRGDSNEQFF	.	TRBV5-1	TRBJ2-1	.
TGCGCCAGCAGCCAATATCTAGCGGGGGACCAAGAGACCCAGTACTTC	CASSQYLAGDQETQYF	TRBD2	TRBV4-1	TRBJ2-5	.
TGTGCCAGTAGTATCGTCCTAGCTGCCTCCTACGAGCAGTACTTC	CASSIVLAASYEQYF	.	TRBV19	TRBJ2-7	.
TGCGCCAGCAGTGAAGAGGGAATCTCCTACGAGCAGTACTTC	CASSEEGISYEQYF	.	TRBV10-1	TRBJ2-7	.
TGTGCCAGCAGCTTAGACGATACAGGTGGACGGGTCGCTGGCTACACCTTC	CASSLDDTGGRVAGYTF	.	TRBV7-8	TRBJ1-2	.
TGTGCCAGCAGTTACTCTGGGGCCGATCAGCCCCAGCATTTT	CASSYSGADQPQHF	.	TRBV6-5	TRBJ1-5	few
TGTGCCTGGAGCTTCGGGGAGGAAGATAATTCACCCCTCCACTTT	CAWSFGEEDNSPLHF	.	TRBV30	TRBJ1-6	.
TGTGCCAGCAGTTACTCGACAGGGGCCTCCTACGAGCAGTACTTC	CASSYSTGASYEQYF	TRBD1	TRBV7-7	TRBJ2-7	.
TGTGCCAGCAGCCGCACCGCGGGACCGGCTTACTTC	CASSRTAGPAYF	.	TRBV14	TRBJ2-5	.
TGTGCCAGCAGTCCAACCGGGACAGGTTACGAGCAGTACTTC	CASSPTGTGYEQYF	TRBD1	TRBV28	TRBJ2-7	.
TGCGCCAGCGCGTTAGAACAGGGGGTCCACGAGCAGTACTTC	CASALEQGVHEQYF	TRBD1	TRBV5-1	TRBJ2-7	.
TGTGCCAGCAGCTTAATACGGTCTAAGGGGGCGATGGGCTACACCTTC	CASSLIRSKGAMGYTF	TRBD1	TRBV7-3	TRBJ1-2	.
TGTGCCAGCAGCCAAACCCCGGGACAGGGGGAAGAGACCCAGTACTTC	CASSQTPGQGEETQYF	TRBD1	TRBV7-9	TRBJ2-5	.
TGTGCCACCAGCAGCGGACTAGCGGGGACGACAGATACGCAGTATTTT	CATSSGLAGTTDTQYF	TRBD2	TRBV15	TRBJ2-3	.
TGTGCCAGCAGCTTAGGAGGGAACTATGGCTACACCTTC	CASSLGGNYGYTF	.	TRBV7-9	TRBJ1-2	few
TGCGCCAGCAGCCGTCCAGGGGCGGCAGATACGCAGTATTTT	CASSRPGAADTQYF	.	TRBV5-1	TRBJ2-3	.
TGTGCCAGCACTCCTCCAAGGGGGCCCCTCCACTTT	CASTPPRGPLHF	.	TRBV28	TRBJ1-6	.
TGTGCCAGCAGTTTTTCAGCGGGAGAATACGAGCAGTACTTC	CASSFSAGEYEQYF	TRBD2	TRBV28	TRBJ2-7	.
TGTGCCAGCAGTTTAAAGGTGGACAGGGGAAACTATGGCTACACCTTC	CASSLKVDRGNYGYTF	TRBD1	TRBV28	TRBJ1-2	.
TGTGCCAGCACACTTGGGAGGGGTGTAGATACGCAGTATTTT	CASTLGRGVDTQYF	TRBD2	TRBV27	TRBJ2-3	.
TGTGCCAGCAGTGTCGGGGGGGCGTTCTCCTACGAGCAGTACTTC	CASSVGGAFSYEQYF	TRBD2	TRBV2	TRBJ2-7	.
TGTGCCAGCAGATACAGGGAAGGCAGCTATGGCTACACCTTC	CASRYREGSYGYTF	.	TRBV6-1	TRBJ1-2	.
TGTGCCAGCAGTTTCGACAGGTTCTACGAGCAGTACTTC	CASSFDRFYEQYF	.	TRBV27	TRBJ2-7	.
TGTGCCAGCAGCGTAGTGGGGGACAGCCCCACCGGGGAGCTGTTTTTT	CASSVVGDSPTGELFF	TRBD1	TRBV9	TRBJ2-2	.
TGCGCCAGCTCCGTTTCCTACGAGCAGTACTTC	CASSVSYEQYF	.	TRBV10-2	TRBJ2-7	.
TGTGCCAGCAGTGAAAATCAGGGGGTGAACACTGAAGCTTTCTTT	CASSENQGVNTEAFF	TRBD1	TRBV6-1	TRBJ1-1	.
TGTGCCAGCAGCGTAGCGGCGAGGAGCTCCTACGAGCAGTACTTC	CASSVAARSSYEQYF	.	TRBV9	TRBJ2-7	.
TGCGCCAGCAGTGAGTCAGTAGGGGGAACAGATACGCAGTATTTT	CASSESVGGTDTQYF	.	TRBV10-1	TRBJ2-3	.
TGTGCCAGCAGCTCTATGACAGGGCAGTACTTC	CASSSMTGQYF	.	TRBV11-2	TRBJ2-7	.
TGTGCCAGCAGCGGATTAGCGGGAATCACCGGGGAGCTGTTTTTT	CASSGLAGITGELFF	TRBD2	TRBV9	TRBJ2-2	.
TGTGCCAGCAGCAGCGGGGGGGCCTACAATGAGCAGTTCTTC	CASSSGGAYNEQFF	TRBD2	TRBV9	TRBJ2-1	.
TGCGCCAGCAGCCAAGAGGTGCGCACTACCTACACCGGCACTGAAGCTTTCTTT	CASSQEVRTTYTGTEAFF	.	TRBV4-1	TRBJ1-1	.
TGTGCCAGCAGCCTAGATCCTAACTCCTACGAGCAGTACTTC	CASSLDPNSYEQYF	.	TRBV28	TRBJ2-7	.
TGTGCCACCAGGGAGGGACCGAATGAAAAACTGTTTTTT	CATREGPNEKLFF	.	TRBV15	TRBJ1-4	.
TGTGCCACCAGCAGAGTCGGGCGGGCCGGGGACGAGCAGTACTTC	CATSRVGRAGDEQYF	.	TRBV15	TRBJ2-7	.
TGCGCCAGCAGCCTTTCGGACAGATACAATGAGCAGTTCTTC	CASSLSDRYNEQFF	.	TRBV4-3	TRBJ2-1	.
TGTGCCAGCAGTTGGGAGGGGCTGAACTATGGCTACACCTTC	CASSWEGLNYGYTF	.	TRBV27	TRBJ1-2	once
TGTGCCAGCAGCTTAGGAGTTTCCTATGGCTACACCTTC	CASSLGVSYGYTF	.	TRBV7-9	TRBJ1-2	.
TGTGCCAGCAGCGGAACCGGGGAGCAGTTCTTC	CASSGTGEQFF	.	TRBV7-9	TRBJ2-1	few
TGCGCCAGCAGCCAAGAGGGAAACAGGGGGCGGGATTCACCCCTCCACTTT	CASSQEGNRGRDSPLHF	TRBD1	TRBV4-1	TRBJ1-6	once
TGTGCCAGAAGCTTGGTGAGGAGTAGAGGACAGGGGGATCGAGGATACGAGCAGTACTTC	CARSLVRSRGQGDRGYEQYF	TRBD1	TRBV5-3	TRBJ2-7	.
TGTGCCAGCAGCTCGACTAGCGGAGGAAGGGGATCGTGGGAGCAGTTCTTC	CASSSTSGGRGSWEQFF	TRBD2	TRBV7-9	TRBJ2-1	.